This TCR beta chain appears in the sequencing data of a study of blood T cell repertoires in COVID-19. Study-level background: The study drew acute and convalescent COVID-19 samples from the United States, Italy and Spain. PBMCs, B-cell-depleted T cells, or T cells were the source of the cDNA or gDNA that made up the material.

V dropped 0 bases and J dropped 4 bases, with 7 bases sitting between them. Germline-derived CDR1 and CDR2 are SGHRS and YFSETQ. CDR3 length equals 13 residues. Methods used by the authors: Reference gene primer amplification yielded estimated nucleated cell counts. The assay was immunoSEQ multiplex PCR, and TCRdb's table has in-frame clones only and misses some. For V, J and clone size, that table is used; D and trimming come from the DNA. The profile covers 150,000 to 180,000 clones, with over 60% appearing a single time and around 1.7% taken by the ten largest. The chain is built from TRBV5-1 and TRBJ1-2, with a tentative D call TRBD1 (5 bases). The source is an elderly man with acute or convalescent COVID-19. Sequenced: peripheral blood. The CDR3 sequence: CASSLEGIYGYTF. Written as DNA, the CDR3 is TGCGCCAGCAGCTTGGAGGGGATCTATGGCTACACCTTC. Full variable domain (remainder filled in from reference TRBV5-1 and TRBJ1-2): KAGVTQTPRYLIKTRGQQVTLSCSPISGHRSVSWYQQTPGQGLQFLFEYFSETQRNKGNFPGRFSGRQFSNSRSEMNVSTLELGDSALYLCASSLEGIYGYTFGSGTRLTVV.